This T cell receptor beta chain was obtained from a study of T cell responses to AZD1222 COVID-19 vaccine. A remark on this clone: Its target is unknown.

The study pooled second doses at about 4 or about 12 weeks. The CDR3 runs 15 residues. The germline gives CDR1 MDHEN, CDR2 SYDVKM. After removal of 2 bases from V and 5 bases from J, the junction contained 8 bases not matched to a gene. Sequencing was performed with immunoSEQ multiplex PCR; in TCRdb, only in-frame clones are kept and a portion is missing. The table lists 140,000 to 150,000 clones, roughly nine tenths of them singletons. Broader study findings: Regions 160-218 and 743-854 dominated among vaccine-associated CD4 TCRs spanning spike. White British donors predominated, females outnumbered males, and clonal diversity was possibly underestimated. Reportedly, nearly half the spike-specific TCRs target unmutated variant regions.

The chain employs TRBV28 and TRBJ2-5; 7 nucleotides match TRBD1. The receptor's source is an adult who received the AZD1222 COVID-19 vaccine. Sequencing was performed on peripheral blood, taken 28 days after the second AZD1222 dose. Here the CDR3 reads CASSLHRGVGETQYF. CDR3 bases: TGTGCCAGCAGTTTACACAGGGGAGTTGGGGAGACCCAGTACTTC.